What follows are 27 T cell receptor beta chains derived from one specimen sequenced in a study of early T cells in non-severe SARS-CoV-2 infection (TCRdb year 2021). Library preparation was by 5' RACE. Instrument used: NextSeq 500. TCRdb ran its own pipeline on the public reads, namely fastp trimming at Q25 and MiXCR clone calling, and kept in-frame beta chains. Every entry covers one CDR3 protein and lists the most common genes and DNA from its rows. The sample table shows 85,000 to 100,000 distinct CDR3 sequences, and 16% are seen once. The ten largest clones take up roughly 1.3% of the sample. The sequenced sample consisted of whole blood. Every receptor here comes from an adult who was a healthcare worker with PCR-confirmed SARS-CoV-2 infection or an uninfected control (not recorded which).

This chain uses TRBV12-3 or TRBV12-4 with TRBJ1-1, with D maybe TRBD1 (6 bases). Trimming took off 3 bases at V and 2 bases at J, with 10 bases between the two ends. The length of the CDR3 is 14 residues. The CDR3 DNA sequence: TGTGCCAGCAGTTTCCGGGGGGCTAACACTGAAGCTTTCTTT. Its translation is CASSFRGANTEAFF.

Only a few counts were recorded for this clonotype. The V gene is TRBV20-1, the J gene TRBJ2-7, with TRBD2 identical over 8 bases. CDR1 and CDR2 from the germline V gene are DFQATT and SNEGSKA (reference sequence). V lost 6 bases, J lost 3 bases, and 10 bases stayed unmatched. This CDR3 has 14 residues. CDR3 sequence: CSAHLTGGGYEQYF. The CDR3 DNA reads TGCAGTGCCCATCTTACGGGGGGGGGCTACGAGCAGTACTTC.

V is TRBV6-5 and J is TRBJ2-7; no firm D call. V was clipped by 0 bases and J by 3 bases, with 9 bases between them. CDR1 and CDR2 from the germline V gene are MNHEY and SVGAGI. The CDR3 runs to 14 residues. CDR3 sequence (DNA): TGTGCCAGCAGTTACTCGAGCACCGACTACGAGCAGTACTTC. Translated: CASSYSSTDYEQYF.

This clonotype was observed a few times. The V call is TRBV2, the J call TRBJ1-3; D is uncertain. Per the germline V gene, CDR1 is SNHLY and CDR2 is FYNNEI. The V gene lost 1 base and the J gene lost 12 bases, with 4 bases spanning the gap. CDR3 length: 10 amino acids. The CDR3 region has the DNA TGTGCCAGCAGTGAAGGTAGCATATATTTT. This gives the protein CASSEGSIYF.

The chain joins TRBV29-1 to TRBJ2-3; 9 positions agree with TRBD1. The germline gives CDR1 SQVTM, CDR2 ANQGSEA. The V segment lost 0 bases and the J segment 4 bases; nucleotides outside the gene matches: 8. CDR3 length equals 16 residues. In DNA, the CDR3 is TGCAGCGTTGAAGATCGTGGGGGACAGGGACCAGATACGCAGTATTTT. Protein sequence: CSVEDRGGQGPDTQYF.

This clonotype was recorded many times. The chain carries TRBV4-3 and TRBJ2-1; 8 bases line up with TRBD1. The CDR3 has 16 residues. CDR1 LGHNA and CDR2 YSLEER come from the germline V gene. V shed 0 bases and J 4 bases; nucleotides not matched to a gene: 5. CDR3 bases: TGCGCCAGCAGCCAAGAGGACAGGGCGGGATACAATGAGCAGTTCTTC. This codes for CASSQEDRAGYNEQFF.

The V gene is TRBV2, the J gene TRBJ2-5; TRBD2 agrees at 7 bases. CDR3 length: 15 residues. The junction had 7 bases not matched to a gene; V was cut back by 4 bases and J by 2 bases. Germline CDR1 and CDR2: SNHLY and FYNNEI. DNA of the CDR3: TGTGCCAGCAGTGTACCTAGCGGAAGACAAGAGACCCAGTACTTC. This codes for CASSVPSGRQETQYF.

The chain couples TRBV29-1 to TRBJ1-1; weak D call: TRBD1 (6 bases). The CDR3 length is 12 residues. V lost 7 bases and J lost 3, with 12 bases in between. The germline gives CDR1 SQVTM, CDR2 ANQGSEA. This chain's CDR3 is CSAKQGYTEAFF. Here the CDR3 DNA reads TGCAGCGCCAAACAGGGTTACACTGAAGCTTTCTTT.

The V call is TRBV6-5, the J call TRBJ2-1; the match to TRBD1 covers 8 bases. CDR3 size: 15 residues. Germline CDR1 and CDR2: MNHEY and SVGAGI. Unmatched junction bases numbered 9, after V lost 2 bases and J lost 9 bases. The CDR3 region is CASSYEGRGLTEQFF. Written as DNA, the CDR3 is TGTGCCAGCAGTTACGAGGGCAGGGGGCTGACTGAGCAGTTCTTC.

This clonotype has ten or more counts. CDR3 nucleotides: TGTGCCAGCAGCCAAGATAACGGACCGGGACAGGGAGTCTACGAGCAGTACTTC. It encodes CASSQDNGPGQGVYEQYF. The chain uses TRBV4-2 and TRBJ2-7, with TRBD1 matching over 9 bases. V lost 0 bases, J lost 3 bases, and 12 bases stayed unmatched. Germline V gene lookup returns CDR1 LGHNA and CDR2 YNFKEQ. The CDR3 totals 18 residues.

This clonotype has more than one count but fewer than ten. The V gene is TRBV5-6, the J gene TRBJ1-2, with a weak D call TRBD1 (6 bases). The CDR3 totals 11 residues. Germline-derived CDR1 and CDR2 are SGHDT and YYEEEE. Trimming took 4 bases from V and 8 from J, leaving 9 bases between them. This CDR3 reads CASSPGQGYTF. The CDR3 DNA reads TGTGCCAGCAGCCCTGGACAGGGCTACACCTTC.

This clonotype has a handful of counts. The chain recombines TRBV6-2 or TRBV6-3 with TRBJ2-4; D not certain. Germline CDR1 MNHEY, CDR2 SVGEGT. V shed 10 bases and J shed 8 bases, with 21 bases lying between them. This CDR3 comprises 14 residues. The CDR3 loop reads CATRSTGGRDIQYF. In nucleotides, the CDR3 is TGTGCCACCCGATCGACGGGTGGCCGGGACATTCAGTACTTC.

In its sample, this clonotype was seen once. The V call is TRBV6-4, the J call TRBJ2-1; TRBD1 matches 7 bases. There are 15 residues in the CDR3. CDR1 and CDR2 (germline): MRHNA, SNTAGT. Losses at the gene ends were 3 bases for V and 7 bases for J; bases not matched to a gene: 9. The CDR3 DNA sequence: TGTGCCAGCAGTGAATTCGGACAGGAGAATAATGAGCAGTTCTTC. This gives the protein CASSEFGQENNEQFF.

This clonotype came up a few times. The chain recombines TRBV12-3 or TRBV12-4 with TRBJ2-1, with TRBD2 identical over 9 bases. CDR3 size: 15 residues. The ends lost 8 bases at V and 0 bases at J; junction bases unmatched: 5. The CDR3, as DNA: TGTGCCAGCGGTAGCGGGGGTGGCTCCTACAATGAGCAGTTCTTC. Translated: CASGSGGGSYNEQFF.

The gene calls are TRBV28 and TRBJ2-1, with TRBD1 matching 11 bases. The CDR3 is 15 amino acids. V shed 10 bases and J 1 base; nucleotides not matched to a gene: 6. CDR1 and CDR2 (germline): MDHEN, SYDVKM. CDR3 in amino acids: CATRTGGISYNEQFF. The CDR3 coding sequence is TGTGCCACCCGGACAGGGGGCATTTCCTACAATGAGCAGTTCTTC. The entire variable domain, with the rest obtained from reference TRBV28 and TRBJ2-1, is as follows: DVKVTQSSRYLVKRTGEKVFLECVQDMDHENMFWYRQDPGLGLRLIYFSYDVKMKEKGDIPEGYSVSREKKERFSLILESASTNQTSMYLCATRTGGISYNEQFFGPGTRLTVL.

This clonotype was counted ten times or more. The chain employs TRBV27 and TRBJ2-7, with D perhaps TRBD2 (6 bases). Per the germline V gene, CDR1 is MNHEY and CDR2 is SMNVEV (reference sequence). The CDR3 consists of 15 residues. V lost 7 bases to trimming and J lost 0 bases, with 16 bases between them. The CDR3 nucleotides read TGTGCCAGCATCCCACAGGCGGGGTTCTCCTACGAGCAGTACTTC. It translates to CASIPQAGFSYEQYF.

The V gene is TRBV20-1, the J gene TRBJ1-1; 9 bases match TRBD1. The CDR3 has 16 amino acids. Losses at the gene ends were 5 bases for V and 6 bases for J; bases not matched to a gene: 16. The germline V gene encodes CDR1 DFQATT and CDR2 SNEGSKA (reference sequence). CDR3 sequence (DNA): TGCAGTGCTCGGGCCCTACAGGGGGCTAAGGTGGCTGAAGCTTTCTTT. It encodes CSARALQGAKVAEAFF.

This sequence joins TRBV7-2 and TRBJ2-2, with 7 bases aligning to TRBD2. The CDR3 is 17 amino acids. V lost 4 bases, J lost 4 bases, and 12 bases stayed unmatched. Germline CDR1 and CDR2: SGHTA and FQGNSA. CDR3: CASSSDPGSGGTGELFF. CDR3 DNA sequence: TGTGCCAGCAGCTCCGACCCAGGGTCGGGAGGCACCGGGGAGCTGTTTTTT.

The gene calls are TRBV5-1 and TRBJ2-4, with a tentative D call TRBD1 (5 bases). This CDR3 has 16 residues. V lost 2 bases and J 0 bases, leaving 12 bases between the germline ends. CDR1 and CDR2 (germline): SGHRS, YFSETQ. The CDR3: CASSFAGPLAKNIQYF. Written as DNA, the CDR3 is TGCGCCAGCAGCTTTGCAGGGCCCCTAGCCAAAAACATTCAGTACTTC.

V gene TRBV18 combines with J gene TRBJ2-3; 7 bases are a match to TRBD1. CDR1 and CDR2 (germline): KGHSH, LQKENI. This CDR3 is built from 14 residues. V trimming: 6 bases; J trimming: 4 bases; junction bases outside the gene matches: 7. The CDR3 sequence is CASSYGQEADTQYF. CDR3 coding DNA: TGTGCCAGCTCCTACGGACAGGAGGCAGATACGCAGTATTTT. The variable domain in full, with the rest retrieved from reference TRBV18 and TRBJ2-3, is NAGVMQNPRHLVRRRGQEARLRCSPMKGHSHVYWYRQLPEEGLKFMVYLQKENIIDESGMPKERFSAEFPKEGPSILRIQQVVRGDSAAYFCASSYGQEADTQYFGPGTRLTVL.

This chain connects TRBV20-1 to TRBJ2-3; 7 bases map to TRBD2. V shed 5 bases, J shed 0 bases, and the junction held 5 bases outside the gene matches. The germline gives CDR1 DFQATT, CDR2 SNEGSKA (reference sequence). The CDR3 runs to 14 residues. CDR3 sequence: CSARGTTSTDTQYF. In DNA, the CDR3 is TGCAGTGCTCGCGGGACTACTAGCACAGATACGCAGTATTTT.

This clonotype has ten or more counts. The V and J genes are TRBV10-3 and TRBJ2-7; D not certain. The length of the CDR3 is 13 residues. V was shortened by 2 bases and J by 9 bases, with 14 bases between the two germline ends. The germline V gene has CDR1 ENHRY and CDR2 SYGVKD. This CDR3 is CAISEPDLPPQYF. The CDR3 region has the DNA TGTGCCATCAGTGAGCCAGACTTGCCCCCGCAGTACTTC.

V gene TRBV29-1 combines with J gene TRBJ2-7; 7 bases line up with TRBD2. The CDR3 is made up of 13 amino acids. V was pared by 2 bases and J by 2 bases, with 3 bases of the junction left unmatched. Germline V gene lookup returns CDR1 SQVTM and CDR2 ANQGSEA. The CDR3 DNA reads TGCAGCGTTGAAAGGCTAGCGGCCTACGAGCAGTACTTC. Its translation is CSVERLAAYEQYF.

The chain couples TRBV5-1 to TRBJ2-2; D is ambiguous. V was shortened by 2 bases and J by 2 bases, with 13 bases between the two germline ends. CDR3 length: 16 residues. Germline CDR1 is SGHRS and CDR2 is YFSETQ. CDR3 residues: CASSLPVADNTGELFF. Written as DNA, the CDR3 is TGCGCCAGCAGCTTACCGGTGGCAGACAACACCGGGGAGCTGTTTTTT.

This chain connects TRBV24-1 to TRBJ2-1; the D call may be TRBD1 or TRBD2 (5 bases each). The CDR3 length is 14 residues. Germline V gives CDR1 KGHDR, CDR2 SFDVKD. Between the trimmed V and J ends, which lost 3 bases and 4 bases, there was a span of 9 bases. CDR3 coding DNA: TGTGCCACCAGTGATAGGGACCCTTACAATGAGCAGTTCTTC. The encoded protein is CATSDRDPYNEQFF.

The chain is built from TRBV7-9 and TRBJ1-3; D is undetermined. Germline-derived CDR1 and CDR2 are SEHNR and FQNEAQ (reference sequence). This CDR3 contains 11 residues. V was shortened by 5 bases and J by 8 bases, with 7 bases between the two germline ends. CDR3: CASSPGYTIYF. Written as DNA, the CDR3 is TGTGCCAGCAGCCCAGGATACACCATATATTTT.

CDR3 nucleotides: TGTGCCAGCAGCTTGTACTCGGGCCTTAGGTATGAGCAGTTCTTC. This codes for CASSLYSGLRYEQFF. The chain uses TRBV5-5 and TRBJ2-1; no clear D gene. Looked up from germline, CDR1 is SGHKS and CDR2 is YYEKEE (reference sequence). V lost 1 base and J lost 8, with 16 bases in between. The CDR3 runs 15 residues.